This is a list of T cell receptor beta chains from one sample in a study of PD-L1 blockade in urothelial cancer. Produced via immunoSEQ multiplex PCR; TCRdb's table is partial and in-frame only. This sample has 50,000 or so clones, with approximately 83% found just once. Sequenced here: PBMCs, sampled around atezolizumab (anti-PD-L1) treatment. These receptors originate from a man in his 60s with urothelial cancer. Each CDR3 is given with its conserved first and last residue. Fields, in order: D gene, clone size, V gene, J gene, CDR3 protein, CDR3 DNA. D genes are given only for firm matches. Only some rows state a clone size, as once, few, many or a class for expanded clones.

-,few,TRBV2,TRBJ1-1,CASRTESNTEAFF,TGTGCCAGTCGGACAGAGTCGAACACTGAAGCTTTCTTT
-,-,TRBV5-1,TRBJ2-2,CASSWEGDTGELFF,TGCGCCAGCAGCTGGGAGGGGGACACCGGGGAGCTGTTTTTT
-,-,TRBV7-8,TRBJ1-1,CASSIRWANEAFF,TGTGCCAGCAGCATTAGGTGGGCAAATGAAGCTTTCTTT
TRBD1,-,TRBV28,TRBJ2-3,CASSLYRTGSTDTQYF,TGTGCCAGCAGTCTCTACCGGACAGGCTCCACAGATACGCAGTATTTT
-,once,TRBV5-6,TRBJ2-5,CASSLAGGETQYF,TGTGCCAGCAGCTTGGCAGGAGGAGAGACCCAGTACTTC
-,-,TRBV19,TRBJ1-5,CASSTSGGNQPQHF,TGTGCCAGTAGTACATCGGGGGGCAATCAGCCCCAGCATTTT
-,-,TRBV4-1,TRBJ1-6,CASSQGLGLEDSPLHF,TGCGCCAGCAGCCAGGGGCTGGGACTGGAGGATTCACCCCTCCACTTT
TRBD2,-,TRBV14,TRBJ2-3,CASSAKRTSGNTDTQYF,TGTGCCAGCAGCGCCAAACGGACTAGCGGAAACACAGATACGCAGTATTTT
TRBD1,-,TRBV6-5,TRBJ2-7,CASSPGTVPYEQYF,TGTGCCAGCAGTCCCGGGACAGTTCCCTACGAGCAGTACTTC
TRBD1,-,TRBV6-1,TRBJ2-2,CAISKGTALTGELFF,TGTGCCATAAGCAAGGGGACAGCCCTCACCGGGGAGCTGTTTTTT
-,-,TRBV9,TRBJ1-3,CASSAGDGQGNTIYF,TGTGCCAGCAGCGCAGGCGACGGACAAGGAAACACCATATATTTT
TRBD1,-,TRBV16,TRBJ1-2,CASRGDRNLYGYTF,TGTGCCAGCAGGGGGGACAGGAACCTTTATGGCTACACCTTC
TRBD1,-,TRBV4-1,TRBJ1-2,CASSQDLRTGQQGYGYTF,TGCGCCAGCAGCCAAGATCTGAGGACAGGTCAGCAGGGGTATGGCTACACCTTC
-,-,TRBV5-4,TRBJ2-1,CASSLLQGLVNEQFF,TGTGCCAGCAGCTTGTTGCAGGGGCTAGTCAATGAGCAGTTCTTC
-,-,TRBV28,TRBJ2-5,CASNPRTPARETQYF,TGTGCCAGCAACCCGAGGACACCAGCGAGGGAGACCCAGTACTTC
TRBD2,large,TRBV6-4,TRBJ2-3,CASSDSNSGGTDTQYF,TGTGCCAGCAGTGACTCGAATAGCGGGGGTACAGATACGCAGTATTTT
TRBD1,-,TRBV5-1,TRBJ2-3,CASSLGQGEDTQYF,TGCGCCAGCAGCTTAGGGCAGGGGGAGGATACGCAGTATTTT
TRBD1,-,TRBV6-5,TRBJ1-5,CASSRTGPGAQHF,TGTGCCAGCAGCCGGACAGGGCCCGGGGCCCAGCATTTT
TRBD1,-,TRBV28,TRBJ2-7,CASTSPGTGTGGREQYF,TGTGCCAGCACCTCCCCGGGAACCGGGACAGGGGGCCGCGAGCAGTACTTC
TRBD1,-,TRBV4-1,TRBJ2-7,CASSQARDRASYEQYF,TGCGCCAGCAGCCAAGCTCGGGACAGGGCCTCCTACGAGCAGTACTTC
TRBD1,-,TRBV6-5,TRBJ2-7,CASSSRGTYEQYF,TGTGCCAGCAGTTCCAGGGGGACCTACGAGCAGTACTTC
TRBD1,once,TRBV19,TRBJ2-6,CASKRPGQIYSGANVLTF,TGTGCCAGTAAAAGGCCGGGACAGATTTACTCTGGGGCCAACGTCCTGACTTTC
TRBD2,-,TRBV7-9,TRBJ2-2,CASSLGLAGGPESGELFF,TGTGCCAGCAGCTTGGGACTAGCGGGGGGGCCGGAATCCGGGGAGCTGTTTTTT
-,-,TRBV5-1,TRBJ1-1,CASSQGRVGRLTEAFF,TGCGCCAGCAGCCAGGGGCGGGTCGGAAGACTCACTGAAGCTTTCTTT
TRBD2,-,TRBV5-1,TRBJ2-3,CASSPGSSGGALADTQYF,TGCGCCAGCAGCCCCGGTAGTAGCGGGGGGGCCCTCGCAGATACGCAGTATTTT
TRBD1,-,TRBV5-6,TRBJ1-2,CASSAGTGELYGYTF,TGTGCCAGCAGTGCCGGGACAGGGGAACTCTATGGCTACACCTTC